This TCR beta chain was sequenced in a study of human T cells and chemical hapten exposure. Study conclusions and caveats: Patch test score rose with PT1 expanded TCR count, significant at thresholds 8, 16 and 32, not 4. DPC sensitization did not alter TCRs above 1 in 1000 frequency.

Unique molecular identifiers were attached to individual cDNA molecules within the library. Via MiXCR, TCRdb re-called the RACE reads, giving one row per CDR3 protein. Of about 85,000 distinct CDR3 sequences listed, 8.5% to 9% are singletons. Concerning this clonotype itself: Its antigen remains unknown.

The sample's time point: pre-sensitization, week 0. Treatment given: therapeutic diphenylcyclopropenone sensitization with weekly scalp DPC. Whole blood that had not been fractionated was the source of extracted total RNA. This CDR3 has 21 residues. This receptor was obtained from a man between 35 and 55 years old with alopecia areata. Some clones in this sample may be carry-over from other donors' samples. J is TRBJ1-5 and V is TRBV21-1; no check of the table's D call, TRBD1, against the DNA was made. TRBV21-1 is a known pseudogene. Sample: whole blood, taken in connection with sensitization to the hapten diphenylcyclopropenone (DPC). The CDR3 nucleotides are TGTGCCAGCAGCAAAGGGAGTTTTGGGGTCCCCCTCTCTTGGAGCAATCAGCCCCAGCATTTT. Translating it yields CASSKGSFGVPLSWSNQPQHF.